This TCR beta chain was sequenced for a study of CD8+CD57+ T cells in acquired aplastic anemia. Patients selected for sequencing had displayed CD8+CD57+ cell expansion by flow cytometry. V shed 1 base and J shed 6 bases, with 3 bases lying between them. Germline CDR1 ENHRY, CDR2 SYGVKD. CDR3 length: 12 amino acids. Whole-study results and caveats: Roughly 31 was the count of CD8+ CDR3 sequences that patients shared with controls. Researchers reported that CD8+ Simpson's diversity was not significantly different in patients versus controls.

The use of genomic DNA as template underpinned the TCR beta VDJ and CDR3 profiling. TCRdb ran MiXCR on the reads and lists one entry per CDR3 protein. The top ten hold around 2.5% of the sample, which has about 120,000 distinct CDR3 sequences, roughly 40% seen once. For this clonotype: Its antigen is still unknown.

The receptor's source is a human donor with aplastic anemia. The chain joins TRBV10-3 to TRBJ2-2; D is ambiguous. The sample taken for sequencing was sorted CD4+, CD8+, or CD8+CD57+ T cells (not recorded which) from PBMCs. The CDR3: CAISELAGELFF. Written as DNA, the CDR3 is TGTGCCATCAGTGAGTTGGCCGGGGAGCTGTTTTTT.